Below are 24 T cell receptor beta chains sequenced from a single sample in a study of yellow fever vaccine responses in identical twins. TCRdb independently ran MiXCR on the RT-PCR reads; one entry per CDR3 protein. The profile covers tens of thousands of distinct CDR3 sequences, with over 75% appearing a single time and more than 4.5% taken by the ten largest. The sequencing used T cells from blood (PBMCs), unsorted or a sorted subset (not recorded which), collected before or after yellow fever vaccination (not recorded which). Receptors were obtained from a woman aged 18 to 35 who received the yellow fever vaccine.

The chain joins TRBV18 to TRBJ1-4; the match to TRBD1 covers 11 bases. Germline lookup yields CDR1 KGHSH and CDR2 LQKENI. Unmatched junction bases numbered 5, after V lost 4 bases and J lost 7 bases. CDR3 length equals 15 residues. CDR3 coding DNA: TGTGCCAGCTCACGGACAGGGGGCCGGAGTGAAAAACTGTTTTTT. It yields the protein CASSRTGGRSEKLFF.

This clonotype was found once. The chain combines TRBV11-2 with TRBJ2-1; D is undetermined. The V end was cut by 6 bases, the J end by 2 bases, with 8 bases between. The length of the CDR3 is 13 residues. Germline V lookup: CDR1 SGHAT, CDR2 FQNNGV. CDR3: CASRSRTYNEQFF. The CDR3 nucleotides read TGTGCCAGCAGATCCCGAACCTACAATGAGCAGTTCTTC.

This clonotype was found a few times. J is TRBJ2-1 and V is TRBV29-1; tentative D call: TRBD2 (7 bases). The CDR3 is 15 residues long. The germline V and J ends were trimmed by 5 bases and 1 base, with 15 bases remaining between them. In germline, CDR1 is SQVTM, CDR2 ANQGSEA. In DNA, the CDR3 is TGCAGCGTTTCCCGAGGGGGGGGGTCCTACAATGAGCAGTTCTTC. This codes for CSVSRGGGSYNEQFF.

This CDR3 is CASSLTSDSYNEQFF. CDR3 sequence (DNA): TGTGCCAGCAGTTTAACAAGCGACTCCTACAATGAGCAGTTCTTC. The chain employs TRBV12-3 or TRBV12-4 and TRBJ2-1, with unresolved D. Trimming left V 2 bases short and J 0 bases short, with 8 bases between. The CDR3 is made up of 15 amino acids.

The V call is TRBV7-4, the J call TRBJ1-5, with 10 bases lining up with TRBD1. This CDR3 is built from 16 residues. Trimming cost V 3 bases and J 0 bases; bases outside gene matches: 2. Germline V lookup: CDR1 SGHVT, CDR2 SQSDAQ. The CDR3, as DNA: TGTGCCAGCAGCTTCGGACAGGGGGATAGCAATCAGCCCCAGCATTTT. This encodes CASSFGQGDSNQPQHF.

This chain links TRBV10-3 with TRBJ1-2, with 7 bases fitting TRBD1. Germline V lookup: CDR1 ENHRY, CDR2 SYGVKD. V lost 4 bases and J lost 10; bases outside the gene matches: 12. The CDR3 sequence is 14 residues long. Here the CDR3 reads CAISANRGLEIYTF. CDR3 coding DNA: TGTGCCATCAGTGCAAACAGGGGACTCGAGATCTACACCTTC.

CDR3 sequence (DNA): TGTGCCAGCAAGGGCGAGGTTATGAGCAATCAGCCCCAGCATTTT. Its translation is CASKGEVMSNQPQHF. The rearrangement joins TRBV12-3 or TRBV12-4 to TRBJ1-5; D gene uncertain. V shed 7 bases and J shed 1 base, with 14 bases lying between them. The CDR3 length is 15 residues.

This clonotype has only a few counts. This chain links TRBV6-1 with TRBJ1-2; tentatively, D is TRBD1 (5 bases). Trimming removed 3 bases at V and 1 base at J, with 12 bases between. The CDR3 is 15 residues long. Germline V gives CDR1 MNHNS, CDR2 SASEGT. CDR3 region: CASSEEQAVNYGYTF. CDR3 nucleotide sequence: TGTGCCAGCAGTGAGGAACAGGCAGTTAACTATGGCTACACCTTC.

This sequence joins TRBV12-3 or TRBV12-4 and TRBJ2-5; tentatively, D is TRBD2 (5 bases). The length of the CDR3 is 13 residues. Trimming removed 3 bases from V and 1 base from J, with 6 bases in between. The CDR3 here is CASSLTTQETQYF. The CDR3, as DNA: TGTGCCAGCAGTTTGACTACCCAAGAGACCCAGTACTTC.

In DNA, the CDR3 is TGCAGTGCTCAGACAGGAGACGGTGGCTACACCTTC. The encoded protein is CSAQTGDGGYTF. The V and J genes are TRBV20-1 and TRBJ1-2; D may be TRBD1 (6 bases). CDR1 and CDR2 from the germline V gene are DFQATT and SNEGSKA (reference sequence). The length of the CDR3 is 12 residues. The V end lost 5 bases, the J end lost 7 bases, and 14 bases lay between the germline ends.

V usage is TRBV28 and J usage is TRBJ2-7; D is ambiguous. The CDR3 contains 11 residues. V lost 5 bases and J lost 2, with 4 bases in between. Germline loops: CDR1 MDHEN, CDR2 SYDVKM. This CDR3 reads CASSVAYEQYF. In nucleotides, the CDR3 is TGTGCCAGCAGTGTCGCCTACGAGCAGTACTTC.

The rearrangement joins TRBV5-6 to TRBJ2-7; D may be TRBD1 (5 bases). The CDR3 contains 15 residues. CDR1 is SGHDT, CDR2 YYEEEE, per germline. Trimming removed 4 bases at V and 0 bases at J, with 14 bases between. The CDR3 protein is CASSEDTPFSYEQYF. In nucleotides, the CDR3 is TGTGCCAGCAGCGAGGACACCCCCTTCTCCTACGAGCAGTACTTC.

The CDR3 loop is CASSASGGGGSSPLHF. CDR3 coding DNA: TGTGCCAGCAGCGCTTCAGGGGGCGGTGGGAGTTCACCCCTCCACTTT. V is TRBV9 and J is TRBJ1-6; 8 nucleotides line up with TRBD1. CDR3 length: 16 amino acids. After removal of 3 bases from V and 9 bases from J, the junction contained 11 bases not matched to a gene. Germline-derived CDR1 and CDR2 are SGDLS and YYNGEE.

The chain carries TRBV28 and TRBJ1-6, with D hard to call. Germline assignment: CDR1 MDHEN and CDR2 SYDVKM. Trimming removed 5 bases from V and 8 bases from J, with 7 bases in between. The CDR3 runs to 12 residues. The CDR3 DNA reads TGTGCCAGCAGTAACCAGTATTCACCCCTCCACTTT. It codes for CASSNQYSPLHF.

The CDR3 is CASGRDKNYGYTF. In DNA form, the CDR3 reads TGTGCCAGTGGAAGGGACAAAAACTATGGCTACACCTTC. The chain uses TRBV19 and TRBJ1-2; possible D gene TRBD1, 6 bases. The V and J ends lost 8 bases and 2 bases respectively, with 12 bases between them. CDR3 length: 13 residues. Germline-derived CDR1 and CDR2 are LNHDA and SQIVND (reference sequence).

The chain has TRBV12-3 or TRBV12-4 and TRBJ1-1; no reliable D call. V was cut by 3 bases and J by 1 base, with 9 bases left in between. The CDR3 covers 14 residues. The CDR3 DNA reads TGTGCCAGCAGTTTTGGTCCAGGGAACACTGAAGCTTTCTTT. It is translated as CASSFGPGNTEAFF.

This clonotype was seen more than once but under ten times. The V and J genes are TRBV4-3 and TRBJ2-5; D is unclear. Germline V lookup: CDR1 LGHNA, CDR2 YSLEER. The CDR3 contains 14 residues. V lost 0 bases and J 5 bases, leaving 10 bases between the germline ends. The CDR3 protein is CASSQEVDFETQYF. In nucleotides, the CDR3 is TGCGCCAGCAGCCAAGAGGTTGATTTCGAGACCCAGTACTTC.

V usage is TRBV29-1 and J usage is TRBJ2-7; a possible D gene is TRBD2 (6 bases). Germline V gene sequence: CDR1 SQVTM, CDR2 ANQGSEA. The CDR3 contains 13 residues. Trimming cost V 2 bases and J 6 bases, with 14 bases left between them. In nucleotides, the CDR3 is TGCAGCGTTGAAAGTCGGGAGTGGGCCGAGCAGTACTTC. It translates to CSVESREWAEQYF.

This chain uses TRBV12-3 or TRBV12-4 with TRBJ1-5; D uncertain. V lost 4 bases, J lost 11 bases, and 12 bases lay in between. The CDR3 length is 12 residues. CDR3 residues: CASSSEIWSQHF. The CDR3 DNA reads TGTGCCAGCAGTTCTGAGATCTGGTCCCAGCATTTT.

The J gene is TRBJ1-5, the V gene TRBV11-2; 7 nucleotides align to TRBD1. Germline values: CDR1 SGHAT, CDR2 FQNNGV. V trimming: 4 bases; J trimming: 7 bases; junction bases outside the gene matches: 10. The CDR3 spans 15 residues. The CDR3 loop is CASSSEGRGSQPQHF. CDR3 coding DNA: TGTGCCAGCAGCTCCGAGGGCAGGGGGAGCCAGCCCCAGCATTTT. The full variable domain, its missing parts supplied by reference TRBV11-2 and TRBJ1-5, is EAGVAQSPRYKIIEKRQSVAFWCNPISGHATLYWYQQILGQGPKLLIQFQNNGVVDDSQLPKDRFSAERLKGVDSTLKIQPAKLEDSAVYLCASSSEGRGSQPQHFGDGTRLSIL.

This chain links TRBV29-1 with TRBJ2-5, with D perhaps assigned TRBD1 or TRBD2 (5 bases each). The CDR3 runs 14 residues. Trimming removed 4 bases at V and 1 base at J, with 13 bases between. The germline CDR1 and CDR2 sequences are SQVTM and ANQGSEA. DNA for the CDR3: TGCAGCGTTGGTTGGGGGAGCCCCCAAGAGACCCAGTACTTC. The encoded protein is CSVGWGSPQETQYF. The complete variable domain, with remaining parts taken from reference TRBV29-1 and TRBJ2-5, reads SAVISQKPSRDICQRGTSLTIQCQVDSQVTMMFWYRQQPGQSLTLIATANQGSEATYESGFVIDKFPISRPNLTFSTLTVSNMSPEDSSIYLCSVGWGSPQETQYFGPGTRLLVL.

CDR3 protein: CSVVDRNTGELFF. The CDR3 nucleotides read TGCAGCGTTGTGGACCGCAACACCGGGGAGCTGTTTTTT. The J gene is TRBJ2-2, the V gene TRBV29-1; D is unresolved. The CDR3 totals 13 residues. Trimming pared 4 bases from V and 2 bases from J, leaving 8 bases between. Germline values: CDR1 SQVTM, CDR2 ANQGSEA.

The chain employs TRBV10-3 and TRBJ1-1; 7 nucleotides line up with TRBD1. The germline V gene encodes CDR1 ENHRY and CDR2 SYGVKD. V shed 4 bases, J shed 4 bases, and the junction held 6 bases outside the gene matches. The CDR3 has 14 amino acids. The CDR3 sequence is CAISGQGLGTEAFF. The CDR3, as DNA: TGTGCCATCAGTGGACAGGGCTTGGGCACTGAAGCTTTCTTT.

A word on this clonotype: The junction differs from germline at one of its ends, possibly a read error. The rearrangement links TRBV18 to TRBJ2-3; no reliable D call. CDR3 size: 12 residues. Germline CDR1 and CDR2: KGHSH and LQKENI. The DNA for the CDR3 is TGTGCCAACTCAACAACCACAGATACGCAGTATTTT. Residues: CANSTTTDTQYF.